This T cell receptor beta chain is from a study of cytomegalovirus exposure and HLA in healthy donors. TCRdb's table, derived via immunoSEQ multiplex PCR, lists solely in-frame clones and lacks some. This table has some 110,000 clones, roughly 93% appearing once. CDR3 length: 16 amino acids. CDR1 and CDR2 (germline): LNHDA, SQIVND (reference sequence). V shed 3 bases, J shed 7 bases, and the junction held 7 bases outside the gene matches. The clonotype was recovered from a woman younger than 35 in good health and CMV-seronegative. Sequencing input: PBMCs. The J gene is TRBJ2-7, the V gene TRBV19; 15 bases are shared with TRBD2. The CDR3 region is CASSISGLAGGQEQYF. The CDR3 DNA follows: TGTGCCAGTAGTATCTCAGGACTAGCGGGAGGGCAAGAGCAGTACTTC.